A single sample is the source of the 21 T cell receptor beta chains below, sequenced in a study of T cell changes during pregnancy in multiple sclerosis. Here immunoSEQ multiplex PCR was the method, and the copy in TCRdb shows in-frame clones only, minus some. The sample shows 90,000 to 120,000 clones, approximately 90% of them seen only once. Material: peripheral blood, obtained in the third trimester of pregnancy. These receptors originate from a female donor in good health, enrolled as a control in a pregnancy study.

The chain is built from TRBV7-3 and TRBJ2-2, with TRBD2 matching over 9 bases. CDR3 size: 16 residues. CDR1 is SGHTA, CDR2 FQGTGA, per germline. Unmatched junction bases numbered 5, after V lost 1 base and J lost 5 bases. This CDR3 reads CASSLNHLAGTGELFF. DNA of the CDR3: TGTGCCAGCAGCTTAAATCACCTAGCGGGGACCGGGGAGCTGTTTTTT.

The V and J genes are TRBV5-6 and TRBJ2-5, with 12 positions matching TRBD2. Germline V gene sequence: CDR1 SGHDT, CDR2 YYEEEE. Trimming cost V 1 base and J 5 bases; bases outside gene matches: 9. The CDR3 contains 17 residues. CDR3 DNA sequence: TGTGCCAGCAGCTTGTTTACTAGCGGGGGGCCGGGGGAGACCCAGTACTTC. Its protein is CASSLFTSGGPGETQYF.

The gene calls are TRBV9 and TRBJ1-2; D is uncertain. Trimming pared 0 bases from V and 4 bases from J, leaving 7 bases between. The CDR3 has 13 residues. The V gene's germline CDR1 is SGDLS and CDR2 YYNGEE. The CDR3: CASSVVSSYGYTF. CDR3 in DNA: TGTGCCAGCAGCGTAGTAAGTAGCTATGGCTACACCTTC.

The rearrangement uses TRBV7-9 and TRBJ2-7; 10 positions agree with TRBD1. The V gene end was trimmed by 4 bases and the J gene end by 3 bases; junction bases not matched to a gene: 9. This CDR3 contains 16 residues. Germline V gene lookup returns CDR1 SEHNR and CDR2 FQNEAQ (reference sequence). CDR3 protein: CASSSDRDRGHYEQYF. CDR3 sequence (DNA): TGTGCCAGCAGCTCGGACCGGGACAGGGGACACTACGAGCAGTACTTC.

The V and J genes are TRBV7-2 and TRBJ1-5; 8 bases match TRBD1. Looked up from germline, CDR1 is SGHTA and CDR2 is FQGNSA. V lost 4 bases to trimming and J lost 1 base; unmatched junction nucleotides: 9. The CDR3 consists of 17 residues. CDR3 nucleotide sequence: TGTGCCAGCAGCTGGGCAGGGGGCGCGGGGAGCAATCAGCCCCAGCATTTT. Amino acids: CASSWAGGAGSNQPQHF.

V usage is TRBV9 and J usage is TRBJ1-1, with a tentative D call TRBD1 (6 bases). CDR1 and CDR2 from the germline V gene are SGDLS and YYNGEE. There are 15 residues in the CDR3. Trimming stripped 3 bases from V and 1 base from J, with 13 bases between. The CDR3 DNA reads as TGTGCCAGCAGCGGAGAAGGACAGAGGAACACTGAAGCTTTCTTT. It encodes CASSGEGQRNTEAFF.

This clone appeared a single time. The gene calls are TRBV30 and TRBJ2-7; 10 nucleotides align to TRBD1. The CDR3 covers 13 residues. CDR1 is GTSNPN and CDR2 is SVGIG in the germline V gene (reference sequence). With 4 bases clipped from V and 3 bases from J, the junction kept 3 bases outside the gene matches. In DNA form, the CDR3 reads TGTGCCTGGACCCGGGACAGGGGCTACGAGCAGTACTTC. It is translated as CAWTRDRGYEQYF. The whole variable domain, remainder taken from reference TRBV30 and TRBJ2-7, is SQTIHQWPATLVQPVGSPLSLECTVEGTSNPNLYWYRQAAGRGLQLLFYSVGIGQISSEVPQNLSASRPQDRQFILSSKKLLLSDSGFYLCAWTRDRGYEQYFGPGTRLTVT.

This clone appeared once. The J gene is TRBJ2-2, the V gene TRBV19; 14 bases fit TRBD2. Germline trimming cut 6 bases from V and 4 bases from J; bases unmatched to any gene: 10. This CDR3 is built from 18 residues. Germline CDR1 is LNHDA and CDR2 is SQIVND (reference sequence). The CDR3 nucleotides read TGTGCCAGTAGCCCCCGACTAGCGGGGGGGGCCCCCACCGGGGAGCTGTTTTTT. Residues: CASSPRLAGGAPTGELFF.

V and J are TRBV20-1 and TRBJ2-5; TRBD2 is a possible D gene (5 bases). Germline V lookup: CDR1 DFQATT, CDR2 SNEGSKA (reference sequence). There are 10 residues in the CDR3. V was trimmed by 5 bases and J by 5 bases, leaving 6 bases between them. The CDR3 sequence: CSAWRETQYF. The CDR3, as DNA: TGCAGTGCTTGGAGGGAGACCCAGTACTTC.

J is TRBJ1-2 and V is TRBV7-9; D is undetermined. The CDR3 has 12 residues. V was pared by 1 base and J by 6 bases, with 6 bases between. Germline V gives CDR1 SEHNR, CDR2 FQNEAQ (reference sequence). This CDR3 is CASSLEGDGYTF. DNA of the CDR3: TGTGCCAGCAGCTTAGAAGGAGATGGCTACACCTTC.

This clone was counted once. V is TRBV25-1 and J is TRBJ1-2; 7 nucleotides line up with TRBD1. Germline V lookup: CDR1 MGHDK, CDR2 SYGVNS. CDR3 length: 12 amino acids. V gave up 6 bases and J gave up 9 bases; unmatched junction bases: 7. The CDR3 nucleotides are TGTGCCAGCAGGGGACAGTTTAATAGCTACACCTTC. Translating it yields CASRGQFNSYTF.

The chain links TRBV4-1 to TRBJ2-7; 8 bases align to TRBD2. Trimming at V came to 1 base and at J to 0 bases, leaving 8 bases not matched to a gene. The CDR3 is 17 residues long. Germline loops: CDR1 MGHRA, CDR2 YSYEKL. As DNA, the CDR3 is TGCGCCAGCAGCCAAGGACGAGCGGGGGTGAGCTCCTACGAGCAGTACTTC. Translation: CASSQGRAGVSSYEQYF.

The chain joins TRBV7-3 to TRBJ1-2; no clear D gene. Germline values: CDR1 SGHTA, CDR2 FQGTGA. The CDR3 runs 11 residues. V lost 11 bases and J lost 4, with 11 bases in between. CDR3 DNA sequence: TGTGCCGTCGGAGATTCCTATGGCTACACCTTC. Translated, it gives CAVGDSYGYTF.

The chain's CDR3 is CASSYSGTQNYGYTF. The CDR3, as DNA: TGTGCCAGCAGTTACTCCGGGACACAGAACTATGGCTACACCTTC. V gene TRBV6-5 combines with J gene TRBJ1-2, with D possibly TRBD1 on 6 matching bases. V lost 0 bases, J lost 2 bases, and 10 bases lay in between. Germline assignment: CDR1 MNHEY and CDR2 SVGAGI. This CDR3 has 15 residues.

This clone was recorded once. The chain joins TRBV5-1 to TRBJ1-2; no definite D call. V gave up 0 bases and J gave up 3 bases, with 15 bases separating them. CDR1 and CDR2 from the germline V gene are SGHRS and YFSETQ. The CDR3 loop spans 16 amino acids. The CDR3: CASSLEVTAGDYGYTF. DNA for the CDR3: TGCGCCAGCAGCTTGGAAGTGACGGCGGGCGACTATGGCTACACCTTC.

The chain uses TRBV25-1 and TRBJ2-2; 7 bases fit TRBD1. CDR3 length: 15 amino acids. Germline-derived CDR1 and CDR2 are MGHDK and SYGVNS. V lost 4 bases and J lost 7; bases outside the gene matches: 9. The DNA of the CDR3 is TGTGCCAGCAGTGCCACCTCCGGGGACAGCGGGGAGCTGTTTTTT. This gives the protein CASSATSGDSGELFF.

The rearrangement uses TRBV7-9 and TRBJ2-1, with D possibly TRBD2 on 5 matching bases. Germline CDR1 SEHNR, CDR2 FQNEAQ (reference sequence). This CDR3 region has 13 residues. Trimming removed 7 bases at V and 8 bases at J, with 15 bases between. CDR3 protein: CASTTTTGDEQFF. CDR3 DNA sequence: TGTGCCAGCACAACTACCACCGGGGATGAGCAGTTCTTC.

The CDR3 DNA reads TGTGCCTGGAGACAGGGTATAGGCAATCAGCCCCAGCATTTT. Translating gives CAWRQGIGNQPQHF. This chain joins TRBV30 and TRBJ1-5; D may be TRBD1 (6 bases). Germline loops: CDR1 GTSNPN, CDR2 SVGIG (reference sequence). The CDR3 sequence is 14 residues long. V was cut by 3 bases and J by 2 bases, with 11 bases left in between.

This chain uses TRBV4-3 with TRBJ2-2, with TRBD2 matching over 12 bases. There are 16 residues in the CDR3. V shed 1 base, J shed 3 bases, and the junction held 0 bases outside the gene matches. In germline, CDR1 is LGHNA, CDR2 YSLEER. The CDR3 nucleotides read TGCGCCAGCAGCCAAGGGACTAGCGGGGACACCGGGGAGCTGTTTTTT. Amino acid sequence: CASSQGTSGDTGELFF.

J is TRBJ1-2 and V is TRBV2, with D possibly being TRBD1 (6 bases). The V end lost 6 bases, the J end lost 2 bases, and 10 bases lay between the germline ends. The germline V gene has CDR1 SNHLY and CDR2 FYNNEI. CDR3 size: 13 residues. This CDR3 reads CASRGGFNYGYTF. CDR3 nucleotide sequence: TGTGCCAGCAGAGGGGGATTCAACTATGGCTACACCTTC.

The genes are TRBV14 and TRBJ1-4; D is unclear. This CDR3 is 15 amino acids long. The ends were cut back, 0 bases at V and 7 bases at J, with 12 bases in the middle. Germline-derived CDR1 and CDR2 are SGHDN and FVKESK. In DNA form, the CDR3 reads TGTGCCAGCAGCCAAGATCTAGGGAGAGGTGAAAAACTGTTTTTT. It specifies CASSQDLGRGEKLFF.